These T cell receptor beta chains were read from a single sample in a study of cytomegalovirus exposure and HLA in healthy donors. Data came from immunoSEQ multiplex PCR; TCRdb stores just in-frame clones and leaves some out. Of 240,000 or so clones in the sample, more than 75% are singletons; the top ten hold 4.5% to 6%. The material sequenced was PBMCs. Receptor source: a woman in her 40s in good health and CMV-seropositive. Both conserved end residues are part of each CDR3. A D gene is named only where the DNA matches it firmly. A clone size is listed for some rows: how often the clone was seen (once, few, many), or a class if it is expanded.

D,J,V,length,size,CDR3,DNA
TRBD2,TRBJ2-7,TRBV5-1,13,.,CASSWDYSYEQYF,TGCGCCAGCAGCTGGGACTACTCCTACGAGCAGTACTTC
.,TRBJ2-2,TRBV9,14,.,CASSVGTSTGELFF,TGTGCCAGCAGCGTAGGAACCAGCACCGGGGAGCTGTTTTTT
TRBD1,TRBJ1-5,TRBV2,16,.,CASSAQGATSNQPQHF,TGTGCCAGCAGTGCACAGGGGGCGACGAGCAATCAGCCCCAGCATTTT
.,TRBJ1-1,TRBV29-1,12,.,CSVSDRNTEAFF,TGCAGCGTTTCCGACAGGAACACTGAAGCTTTCTTT
.,TRBJ2-7,TRBV21-1,16,.,CASSKDGTGKSHEQYF,TGTGCCAGCAGCAAAGATGGGACAGGGAAGTCCCACGAGCAGTACTTC
.,TRBJ1-5,TRBV21-1,21,.,CASSKRGGGQKIKDSNQPQHF,TGTGCCAGCAGCAAAAGGGGCGGAGGACAGAAGATCAAGGATAGCAATCAGCCCCAGCATTTT
TRBD2,TRBJ2-2,TRBV11-3,17,.,CASSLFTSGRGTGELFF,TGTGCCAGCAGCTTATTCACTAGCGGGAGGGGGACCGGGGAGCTGTTTTTT
TRBD1,TRBJ2-7,TRBV4-2,16,.,CASSQDRGQASYEQYF,TGTGCCAGCAGCCAAGATCGGGGACAGGCGTCCTACGAGCAGTACTTC
TRBD2,TRBJ2-7,TRBV5-1,17,.,CASSPLAGGSVSYEQYF,TGCGCCAGCAGCCCTCTAGCGGGAGGTTCAGTCTCCTACGAGCAGTACTTC
.,TRBJ1-3,TRBV30,13,once,CAWTDISGNTIYF,TGTGCCTGGACTGACATCTCTGGAAACACCATATATTTT
.,TRBJ1-1,TRBV30,14,few,CAWSRQTGTTEAFF,TGTGCCTGGTCGAGACAAACAGGGACCACTGAAGCTTTCTTT
.,TRBJ1-3,TRBV29-1,12,few,CSVAVSGNTIYF,TGCAGCGTTGCGGTCTCTGGAAACACCATATATTTT
.,TRBJ2-7,TRBV5-5,15,.,CASSPQGARQYEQYF,TGTGCCAGCAGCCCTCAGGGTGCCCGGCAATACGAGCAGTACTTC